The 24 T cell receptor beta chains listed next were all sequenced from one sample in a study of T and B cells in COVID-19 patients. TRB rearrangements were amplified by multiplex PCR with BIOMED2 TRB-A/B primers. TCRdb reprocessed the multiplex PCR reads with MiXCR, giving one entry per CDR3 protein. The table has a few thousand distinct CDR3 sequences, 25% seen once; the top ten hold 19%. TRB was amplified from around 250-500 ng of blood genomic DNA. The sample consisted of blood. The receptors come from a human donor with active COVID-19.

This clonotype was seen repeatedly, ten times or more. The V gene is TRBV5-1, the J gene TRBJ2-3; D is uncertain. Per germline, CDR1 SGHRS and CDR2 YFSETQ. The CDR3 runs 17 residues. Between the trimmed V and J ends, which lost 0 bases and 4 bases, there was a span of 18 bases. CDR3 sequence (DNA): TGCGCCAGCAGCTTGGCCCCAATATCAACTCGCCCAGATACGCAGTATTTT. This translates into CASSLAPISTRPDTQYF.

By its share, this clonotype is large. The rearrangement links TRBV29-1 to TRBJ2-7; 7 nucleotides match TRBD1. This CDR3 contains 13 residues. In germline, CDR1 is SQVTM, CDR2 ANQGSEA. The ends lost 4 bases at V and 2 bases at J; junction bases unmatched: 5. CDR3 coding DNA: TGCAGCGTTGGTGTAGACAGGGCCTACGAGCAGTACTTC. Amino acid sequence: CSVGVDRAYEQYF.

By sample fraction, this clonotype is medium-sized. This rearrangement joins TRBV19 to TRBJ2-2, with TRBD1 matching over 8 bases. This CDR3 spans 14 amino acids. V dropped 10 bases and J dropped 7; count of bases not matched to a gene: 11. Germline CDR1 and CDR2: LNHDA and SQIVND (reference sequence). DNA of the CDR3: TGTGCCACCGATGGGACAGGCCGGGGCGGGGAGCTGTTTTTT. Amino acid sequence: CATDGTGRGGELFF.

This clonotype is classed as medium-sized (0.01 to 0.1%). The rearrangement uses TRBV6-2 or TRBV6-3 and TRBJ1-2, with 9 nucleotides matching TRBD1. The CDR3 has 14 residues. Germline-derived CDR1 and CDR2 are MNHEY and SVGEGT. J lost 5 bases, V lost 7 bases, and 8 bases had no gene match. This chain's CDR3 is CASKPGQGKYGYTF. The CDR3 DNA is TGTGCCAGCAAACCGGGACAGGGAAAGTATGGCTACACCTTC.

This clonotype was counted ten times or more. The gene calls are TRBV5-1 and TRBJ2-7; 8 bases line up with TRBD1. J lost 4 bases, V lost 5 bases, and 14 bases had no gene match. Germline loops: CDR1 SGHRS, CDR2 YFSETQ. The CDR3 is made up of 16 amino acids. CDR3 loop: CASRGGGGRQGYEQYF. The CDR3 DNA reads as TGCGCCAGCAGAGGAGGAGGGGGAAGACAGGGGTACGAGCAGTACTTC.

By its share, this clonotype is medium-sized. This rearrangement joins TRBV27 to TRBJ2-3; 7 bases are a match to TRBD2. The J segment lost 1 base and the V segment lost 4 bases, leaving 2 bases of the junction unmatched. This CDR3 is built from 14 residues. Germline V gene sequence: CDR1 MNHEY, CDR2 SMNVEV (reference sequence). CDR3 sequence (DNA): TGTGCCAGCAGTTGGAGCGGGGGCACAGATACGCAGTATTTT. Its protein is CASSWSGGTDTQYF.

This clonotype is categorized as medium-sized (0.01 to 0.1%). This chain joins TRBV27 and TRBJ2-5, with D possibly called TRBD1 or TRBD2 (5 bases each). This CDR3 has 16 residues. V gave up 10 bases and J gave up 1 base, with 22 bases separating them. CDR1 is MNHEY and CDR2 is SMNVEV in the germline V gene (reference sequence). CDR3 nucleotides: TGTGCCACCTCCGCAGGGAGAAAGTCATTCCAAGAGACCCAGTACTTC. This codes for CATSAGRKSFQETQYF.

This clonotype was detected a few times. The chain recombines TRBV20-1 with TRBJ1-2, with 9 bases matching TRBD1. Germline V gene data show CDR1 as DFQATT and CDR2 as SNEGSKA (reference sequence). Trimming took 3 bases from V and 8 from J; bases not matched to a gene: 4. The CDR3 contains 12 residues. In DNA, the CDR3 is TGCAGTGCTAGGGCGGGACAGGGAGGCTACACCTTC. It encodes CSARAGQGGYTF.

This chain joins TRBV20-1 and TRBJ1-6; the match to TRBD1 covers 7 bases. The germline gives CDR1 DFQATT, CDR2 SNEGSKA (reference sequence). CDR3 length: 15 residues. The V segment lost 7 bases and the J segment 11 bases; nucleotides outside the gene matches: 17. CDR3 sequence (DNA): TGCAGTGTCCTCTCCCCCAGGGGGTTAAACCCACCCCTCCACTTT. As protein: CSVLSPRGLNPPLHF.

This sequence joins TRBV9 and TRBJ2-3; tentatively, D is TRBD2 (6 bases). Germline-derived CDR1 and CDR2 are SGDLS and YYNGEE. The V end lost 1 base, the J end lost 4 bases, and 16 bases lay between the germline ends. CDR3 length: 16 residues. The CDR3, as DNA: TGTGCCAGCAGCGTATGGGACGGCGGGGTGGCAGATACGCAGTATTTT. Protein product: CASSVWDGGVADTQYF.

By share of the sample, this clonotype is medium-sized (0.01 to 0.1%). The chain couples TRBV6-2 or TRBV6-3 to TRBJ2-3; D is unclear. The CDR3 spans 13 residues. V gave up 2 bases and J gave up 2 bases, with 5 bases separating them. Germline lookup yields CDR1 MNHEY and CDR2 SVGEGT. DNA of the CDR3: TGTGCCAGCAGTTACGTCTACACAGATACGCAGTATTTT. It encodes CASSYVYTDTQYF.

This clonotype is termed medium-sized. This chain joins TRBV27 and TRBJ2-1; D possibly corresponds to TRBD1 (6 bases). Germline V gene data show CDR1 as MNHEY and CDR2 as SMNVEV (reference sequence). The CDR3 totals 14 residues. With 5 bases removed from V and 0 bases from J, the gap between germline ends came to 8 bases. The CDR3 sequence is CASSDRSSYNEQFF. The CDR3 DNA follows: TGTGCCAGCAGTGACAGGAGCTCCTACAATGAGCAGTTCTTC.

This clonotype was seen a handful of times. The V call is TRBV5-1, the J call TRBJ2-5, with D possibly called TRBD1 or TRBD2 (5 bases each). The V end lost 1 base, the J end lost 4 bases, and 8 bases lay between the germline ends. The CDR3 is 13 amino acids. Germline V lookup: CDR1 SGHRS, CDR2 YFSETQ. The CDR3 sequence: CASSLPGRETQYF. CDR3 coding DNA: TGCGCCAGCAGCTTGCCAGGGAGAGAGACCCAGTACTTC.

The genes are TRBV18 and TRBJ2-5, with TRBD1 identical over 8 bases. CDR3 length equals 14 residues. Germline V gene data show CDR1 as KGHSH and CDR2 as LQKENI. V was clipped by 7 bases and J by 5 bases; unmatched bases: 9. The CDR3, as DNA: TGTGCCAGCTTATCTCGGACAGGGATGGAGACCCAGTACTTC. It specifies CASLSRTGMETQYF.

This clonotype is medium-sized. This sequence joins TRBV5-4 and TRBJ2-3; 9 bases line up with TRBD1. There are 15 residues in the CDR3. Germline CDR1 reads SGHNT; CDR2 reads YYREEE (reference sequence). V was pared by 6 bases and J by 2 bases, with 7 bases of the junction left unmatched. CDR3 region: CASNQGTGYTDTQYF. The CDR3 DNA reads TGTGCCAGCAATCAAGGGACAGGGTACACAGATACGCAGTATTTT. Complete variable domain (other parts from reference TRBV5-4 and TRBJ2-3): ETGVTQSPTHLIKTRGQQVTLRCSSQSGHNTVSWYQQALGQGPQFIFQYYREEENGRGNFPPRFSGLQFPNYSSELNVNALELDDSALYLCASNQGTGYTDTQYFGPGTRLTVL.

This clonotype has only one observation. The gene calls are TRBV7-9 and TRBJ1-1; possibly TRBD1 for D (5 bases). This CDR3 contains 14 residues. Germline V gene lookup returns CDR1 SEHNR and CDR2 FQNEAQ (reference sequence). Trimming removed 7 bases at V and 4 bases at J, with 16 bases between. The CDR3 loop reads CASTPQQGSTEAFF. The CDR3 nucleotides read TGTGCCAGCACACCACAGCAGGGTAGCACTGAAGCTTTCTTT.

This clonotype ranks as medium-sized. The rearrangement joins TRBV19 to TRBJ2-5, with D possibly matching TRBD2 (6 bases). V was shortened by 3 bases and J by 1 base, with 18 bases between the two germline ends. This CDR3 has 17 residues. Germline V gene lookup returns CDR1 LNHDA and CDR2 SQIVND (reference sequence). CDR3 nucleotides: TGTGCCAGTAGTATTACGGCTAGCGCAGGCCTCCAAGAGACCCAGTACTTC. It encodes CASSITASAGLQETQYF.

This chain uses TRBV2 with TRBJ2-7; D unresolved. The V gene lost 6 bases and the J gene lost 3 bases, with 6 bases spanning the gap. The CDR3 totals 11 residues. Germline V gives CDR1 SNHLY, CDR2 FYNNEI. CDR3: CASSPVYEQYF. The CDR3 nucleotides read TGTGCCAGCAGCCCCGTCTACGAGCAGTACTTC.

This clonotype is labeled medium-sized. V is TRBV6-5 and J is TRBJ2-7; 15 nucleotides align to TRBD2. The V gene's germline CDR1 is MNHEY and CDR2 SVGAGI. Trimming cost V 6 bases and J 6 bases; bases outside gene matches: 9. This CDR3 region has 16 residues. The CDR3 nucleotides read TGTGCCAGCAGAGGACTAGCGGGAGGGCCGATGCGCGAGCAGTACTTC. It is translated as CASRGLAGGPMREQYF.

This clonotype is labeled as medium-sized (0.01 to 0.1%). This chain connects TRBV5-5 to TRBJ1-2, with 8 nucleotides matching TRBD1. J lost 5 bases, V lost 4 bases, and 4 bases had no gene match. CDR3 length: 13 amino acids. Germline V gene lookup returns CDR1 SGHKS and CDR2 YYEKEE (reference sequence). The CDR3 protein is CASSPGQAYGYTF. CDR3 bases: TGTGCCAGCAGCCCGGGACAGGCGTATGGCTACACCTTC. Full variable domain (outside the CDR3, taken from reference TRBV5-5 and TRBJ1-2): DAGVTQSPTHLIKTRGQQVTLRCSPISGHKSVSWYQQVLGQGPQFIFQYYEKEERGRGNFPDRFSARQFPNYSSELNVNALLLGDSALYLCASSPGQAYGYTFGSGTRLTVV.

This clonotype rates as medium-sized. The CDR3 nucleotides read TGTGCCACCAGCAACCGACCGCCGCCGAACACCGGGGAGCTGTTTTTT. It translates to CATSNRPPPNTGELFF. The genes are TRBV15 and TRBJ2-2; D is ambiguous. Per the germline V gene, CDR1 is LNHNV and CDR2 is YYDKDF (reference sequence). The CDR3 is 16 amino acids. V was clipped by 4 bases and J by 0 bases, with 12 bases between them.

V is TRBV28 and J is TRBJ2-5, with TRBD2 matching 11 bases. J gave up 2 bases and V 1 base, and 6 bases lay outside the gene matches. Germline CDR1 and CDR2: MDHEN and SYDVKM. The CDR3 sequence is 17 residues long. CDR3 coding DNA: TGTGCCAGCAGTTTATTTTCCGGGACTAGCGGACAAGAGACCCAGTACTTC. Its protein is CASSLFSGTSGQETQYF.

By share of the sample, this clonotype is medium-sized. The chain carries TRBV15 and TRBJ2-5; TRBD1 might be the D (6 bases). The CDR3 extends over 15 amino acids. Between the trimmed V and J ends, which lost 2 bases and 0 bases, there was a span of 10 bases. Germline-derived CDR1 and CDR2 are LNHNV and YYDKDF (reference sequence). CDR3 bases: TGTGCCACCAGCAGAACCACAGGGTACCAAGAGACCCAGTACTTC. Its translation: CATSRTTGYQETQYF.

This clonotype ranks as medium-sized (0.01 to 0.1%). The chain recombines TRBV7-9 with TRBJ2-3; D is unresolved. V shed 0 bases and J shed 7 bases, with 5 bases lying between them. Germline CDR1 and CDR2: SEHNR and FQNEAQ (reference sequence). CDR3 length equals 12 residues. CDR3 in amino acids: CASSLAGNTQYF. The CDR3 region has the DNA TGTGCCAGCAGCTTAGCGGGAAATACGCAGTATTTT.